This T cell receptor beta chain emerged from a study of cytomegalovirus exposure and HLA in healthy donors. The wider study: A later analysis reported the same platform for the 95 to 150 validation repertoires and the roughly 700 first-cohort repertoires. Whole-study results and caveats: There were a few CMV-associated chains whose specificity for CMV antigens was confirmed in vitro.

Sequenced by immunoSEQ multiplex PCR; TCRdb stores in-frame clones only, minus some. The sample has some 190,000 clones, roughly nine tenths seen once. The validation cohort, a group of 90 to 150 subjects, included the donors and was separate from the approximately 650-subject first cohort. As concerns this clone: Its cognate antigen is unknown.

Sequencing input: PBMCs. This receptor was identified in a young man in good health and CMV-seropositive.

CDR3 region: CSVEAVKSSGANVLTF. The CDR3 region has the DNA TGCAGCGTTGAGGCAGTTAAAAGCTCTGGGGCCAACGTCCTGACTTTC. The J gene is TRBJ2-6, the V gene TRBV29-1; D is undetermined. This CDR3 region has 16 residues. V lost 3 bases, J lost 0 bases, and 12 bases lay in between. CDR1 SQVTM and CDR2 ANQGSEA come from the germline V gene.